The 14 T cell receptor beta chains reported below all come from one sample, sequenced in a study of blood T cell repertoires in COVID-19. Sequencing used immunoSEQ multiplex PCR; TCRdb keeps in-frame clones, though not all of them. Counted here are 150,000 to 200,000 clones, about 76% occurring once; the ten biggest clones make up around 8.9%. Source material: peripheral blood. These receptors all stem from a woman in her forties or fifties with active or convalescent COVID-19.

This clone was counted between two and nine times. The J gene is TRBJ2-3, the V gene TRBV5-1; possible D gene TRBD2, 5 bases. CDR1 is SGHRS and CDR2 is YFSETQ in the germline V gene. V was cut by 3 bases and J by 0 bases, with 11 bases left in between. The CDR3 extends over 15 amino acids. The CDR3 DNA reads TGCGCCAGCAGCTGGCGGGTCCCTAGCACAGATACGCAGTATTTT. Its translation: CASSWRVPSTDTQYF.

The CDR3 here is CAISTTGKGSSGNTIYF. CDR3 coding DNA: TGTGCCATCAGCACAACAGGGAAAGGGTCCTCTGGAAACACCATATATTTT. The chain uses TRBV10-3 and TRBJ1-3, with D perhaps matching TRBD1 (6 bases). V was shortened by 6 bases and J by 0 bases, with 18 bases between the two germline ends. Germline CDR1 ENHRY, CDR2 SYGVKD. The CDR3 spans 17 residues.

The chain couples TRBV6-2 or TRBV6-3 to TRBJ1-6; D is perhaps TRBD1 (6 bases). The CDR3 is 13 amino acids. Between the trimmed V and J ends, which lost 2 bases and 10 bases, there was a span of 9 bases. Germline V gene sequence: CDR1 MNHEY, CDR2 SVGEGT. CDR3 coding DNA: TGTGCCAGCAGTTACAAGGGGGAATCACCCCTCCACTTT. Protein: CASSYKGESPLHF.

The chain has TRBV25-1 and TRBJ2-4; 8 bases agree with TRBD1. CDR1 is MGHDK, CDR2 SYGVNS, per germline. Trimming cost V 4 bases and J 6 bases; bases outside gene matches: 8. The length of the CDR3 is 15 residues. The CDR3 is CASSGAQGVGNIQYF. The CDR3, as DNA: TGTGCCAGCAGTGGGGCACAGGGGGTTGGAAACATTCAGTACTTC.

This clone came up once. V and J are TRBV9 and TRBJ2-1; TRBD1 aligns across 9 bases. From germline, CDR1 is SGDLS and CDR2 YYNGEE. The CDR3 is 16 residues long. J was trimmed by 5 bases and V by 5 bases; bases with no gene match: 11. In DNA, the CDR3 is TGTGCCAGCAGTTCCAGAGGGGACAGGGTACACAATGAGCAGTTCTTC. The encoded protein is CASSSRGDRVHNEQFF.

This chain links TRBV29-1 with TRBJ2-3, with D perhaps matching TRBD2 (6 bases). Trimming took off 5 bases at V and 6 bases at J, with 21 bases between the two ends. In germline, CDR1 is SQVTM, CDR2 ANQGSEA. This CDR3 comprises 15 residues. The DNA of the CDR3 is TGCAGCGTTTCCACCCGGGGGACCGGGCTGGATACGCAGTATTTT. It codes for CSVSTRGTGLDTQYF.

The chain combines TRBV3-1 (or the pseudogene TRBV3-2) with TRBJ1-1; D is undetermined. Per the germline V gene, CDR1 is LGHDT and CDR2 is YNNKEL (reference sequence). V lost 1 base and J lost 2, with 8 bases in between. The CDR3 is 14 amino acids. This CDR3 reads CASSQGALNTEAFF. CDR3 in DNA: TGTGCCAGCAGCCAAGGAGCCCTTAACACTGAAGCTTTCTTT.

This clone was counted once. The J gene is TRBJ1-2, the V gene TRBV7-8; D may be TRBD1 (5 bases). The V end was cut by 0 bases, the J end by 4 bases, with 9 bases between. CDR1 and CDR2 (germline): SGHVS, FQNEAQ. The CDR3 consists of 14 residues. The CDR3 coding sequence is TGTGCCAGCAGCTTAGCTCAGGGATCCTATGGCTACACCTTC. Amino acids: CASSLAQGSYGYTF.

This clone was counted a single time. V gene TRBV7-6 combines with J gene TRBJ2-3; D possibly corresponds to TRBD2 (5 bases). This CDR3 contains 14 residues. Germline V gene lookup returns CDR1 SGHVS and CDR2 FNYEAQ. V was cut by 3 bases and J by 0 bases, with 7 bases left in between. The CDR3 region is CASSLTISTDTQYF. The DNA for the CDR3 is TGTGCCAGCAGCTTGACTATTAGCACAGATACGCAGTATTTT.

This clone was seen only once. This sequence joins TRBV18 and TRBJ2-7, with no clear D. The ends were cut back, 3 bases at V and 5 bases at J, with 14 bases in the middle. This CDR3 is 14 amino acids long. Germline V gene lookup returns CDR1 KGHSH and CDR2 LQKENI. The CDR3 protein is CASSPKIDTNEQYF. The CDR3 bases are TGTGCCAGCTCACCGAAAATCGACACAAACGAGCAGTACTTC.

This sequence joins TRBV21-1 and TRBJ2-3; TRBD1 reflects the table's D call only, with no check against the DNA. TRBV21-1 is annotated as a pseudogene. The CDR3 sequence is 10 residues long. The CDR3 reads CASSPQGGYF. Here the CDR3 DNA reads TGTGCCAGCAGCCCCCAGGGTGGGTATTTT.

The gene calls are TRBV7-8 and TRBJ1-2, with D tentatively TRBD1 (6 bases). The CDR3 extends over 14 amino acids. Germline-derived CDR1 and CDR2 are SGHVS and FQNEAQ. V was pared by 3 bases and J by 7 bases, with 15 bases between. In nucleotides, the CDR3 is TGTGCCAGCAGCTTCCTCAACACAGGGCCTGGCTACACCTTC. Amino acid sequence: CASSFLNTGPGYTF.

This rearrangement joins TRBV7-9 to TRBJ2-2; 7 nucleotides line up with TRBD1. CDR1 is SEHNR and CDR2 is FQNEAQ in the germline V gene (reference sequence). The V segment lost 4 bases and the J segment 2 bases; nucleotides outside the gene matches: 7. This CDR3 comprises 16 residues. The CDR3 spells CASSSDRDLNTGELFF. The CDR3 nucleotides are TGTGCCAGCAGCTCTGACAGGGATCTAAACACCGGGGAGCTGTTTTTT.

The chain links TRBV4-2 to TRBJ2-5; D is perhaps TRBD2 (7 bases). The CDR3 extends over 14 amino acids. The V end lost 1 base, the J end lost 11 bases, and 17 bases lay between the germline ends. The germline V gene has CDR1 LGHNA and CDR2 YNFKEQ. CDR3 DNA sequence: TGTGCCAGCAGCCAAGGAGGGGGGGCCGTGGAGCAGTACTTC. It specifies CASSQGGGAVEQYF.